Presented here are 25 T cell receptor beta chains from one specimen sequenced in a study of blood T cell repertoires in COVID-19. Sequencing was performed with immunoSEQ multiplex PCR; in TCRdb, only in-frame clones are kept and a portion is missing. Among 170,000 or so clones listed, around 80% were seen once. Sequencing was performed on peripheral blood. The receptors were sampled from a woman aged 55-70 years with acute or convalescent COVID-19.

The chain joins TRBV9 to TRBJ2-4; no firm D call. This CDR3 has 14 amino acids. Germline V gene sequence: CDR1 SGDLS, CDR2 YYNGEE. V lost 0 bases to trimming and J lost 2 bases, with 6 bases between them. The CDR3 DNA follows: TGTGCCAGCAGCGTAGGGGCTTCCAAAAACATTCAGTACTTC. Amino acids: CASSVGASKNIQYF.

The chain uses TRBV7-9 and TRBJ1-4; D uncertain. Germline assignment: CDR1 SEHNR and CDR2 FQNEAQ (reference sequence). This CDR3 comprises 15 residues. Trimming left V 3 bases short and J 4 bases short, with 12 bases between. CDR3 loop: CASSFSSALNEKLFF. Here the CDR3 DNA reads TGTGCCAGCAGCTTTAGCTCCGCCCTTAATGAAAAACTGTTTTTT.

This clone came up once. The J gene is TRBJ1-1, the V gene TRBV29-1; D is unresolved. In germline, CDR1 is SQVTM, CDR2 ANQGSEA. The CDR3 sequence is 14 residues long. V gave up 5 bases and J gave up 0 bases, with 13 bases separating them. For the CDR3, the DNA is TGCAGCGTTCCACGAGAGACATTGAACACTGAAGCTTTCTTT. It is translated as CSVPRETLNTEAFF.

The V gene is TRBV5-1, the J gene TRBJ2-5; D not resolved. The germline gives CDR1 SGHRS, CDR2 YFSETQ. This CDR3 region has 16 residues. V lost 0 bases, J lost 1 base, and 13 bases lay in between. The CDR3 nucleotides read TGCGCCAGCAGCTTGGCCGGCGCAGGCTTCCAAGAGACCCAGTACTTC. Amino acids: CASSLAGAGFQETQYF.

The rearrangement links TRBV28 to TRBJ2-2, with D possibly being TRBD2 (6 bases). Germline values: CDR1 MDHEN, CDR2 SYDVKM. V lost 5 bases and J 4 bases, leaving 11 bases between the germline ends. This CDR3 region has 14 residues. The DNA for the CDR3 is TGTGCCAGCAGTACTAGCTGGAGCACCGGGGAGCTGTTTTTT. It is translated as CASSTSWSTGELFF.

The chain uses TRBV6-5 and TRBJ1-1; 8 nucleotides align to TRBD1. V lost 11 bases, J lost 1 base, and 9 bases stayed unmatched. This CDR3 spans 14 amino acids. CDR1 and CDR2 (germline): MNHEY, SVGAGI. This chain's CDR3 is CAGRDRSSNTEAFF. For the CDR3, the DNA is TGTGCCGGCCGGGACAGGTCATCGAACACTGAAGCTTTCTTT.

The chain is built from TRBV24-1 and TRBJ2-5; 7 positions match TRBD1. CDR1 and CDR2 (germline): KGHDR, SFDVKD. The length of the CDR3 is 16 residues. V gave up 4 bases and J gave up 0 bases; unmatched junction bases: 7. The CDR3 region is CATSETRQGYQETQYF. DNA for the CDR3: TGTGCCACCAGTGAAACTCGACAGGGATACCAAGAGACCCAGTACTTC.

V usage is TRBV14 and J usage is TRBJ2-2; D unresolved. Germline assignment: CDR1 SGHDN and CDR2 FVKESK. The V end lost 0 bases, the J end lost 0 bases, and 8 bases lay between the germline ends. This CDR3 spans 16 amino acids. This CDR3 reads CASSQDLTANTGELFF. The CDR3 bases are TGTGCCAGCAGCCAAGATCTTACGGCGAACACCGGGGAGCTGTTTTTT. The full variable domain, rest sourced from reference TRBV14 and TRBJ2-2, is EAGVTQFPSHSVIEKGQTVTLRCDPISGHDNLYWYRRVMGKEIKFLLHFVKESKQDESGMPNNRFLAERTGGTYSTLKVQPAELEDSGVYFCASSQDLTANTGELFFGEGSRLTVL.

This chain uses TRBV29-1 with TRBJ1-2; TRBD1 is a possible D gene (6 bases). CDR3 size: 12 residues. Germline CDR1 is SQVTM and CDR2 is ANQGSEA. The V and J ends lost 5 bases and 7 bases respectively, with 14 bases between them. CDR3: CSVMAGAGGYTF. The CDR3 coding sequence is TGCAGCGTTATGGCAGGGGCGGGTGGCTACACCTTC.

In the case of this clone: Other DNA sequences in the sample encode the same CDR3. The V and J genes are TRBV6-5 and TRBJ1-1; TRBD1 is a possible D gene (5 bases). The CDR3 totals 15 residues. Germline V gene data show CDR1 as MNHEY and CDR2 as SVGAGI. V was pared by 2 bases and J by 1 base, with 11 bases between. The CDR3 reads CASSYLDSRNTEAFF. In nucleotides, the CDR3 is TGTGCCAGCAGTTACCTAGACAGCCGGAACACTGAAGCTTTCTTT.

CDR3 sequence: CASSTDRGGQPQHF. DNA for the CDR3: TGTGCCAGCAGCACGGACAGGGGAGGGCAGCCCCAGCATTTT. J is TRBJ1-5 and V is TRBV7-2; 9 bases align to TRBD1. The CDR3 has 14 amino acids. In germline, CDR1 is SGHTA, CDR2 FQGNSA. V gave up 5 bases and J gave up 7 bases; unmatched junction bases: 6.

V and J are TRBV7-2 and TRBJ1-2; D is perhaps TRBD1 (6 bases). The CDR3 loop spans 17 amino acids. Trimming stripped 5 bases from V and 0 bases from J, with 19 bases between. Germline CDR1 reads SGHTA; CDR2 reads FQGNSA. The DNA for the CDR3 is TGTGCCAGCAGCCCCACGGTAGGGACAAGGACTAACTATGGCTACACCTTC. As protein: CASSPTVGTRTNYGYTF.

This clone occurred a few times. The CDR3 region has the DNA TGTGCCAGCAGTCCCGGACAGGGTAGCAATCAGCCCCAGCATTTT. This gives the protein CASSPGQGSNQPQHF. The chain combines TRBV6-5 with TRBJ1-5; 8 nucleotides line up with TRBD1. CDR1 is MNHEY and CDR2 is SVGAGI in the germline V gene. The CDR3 loop spans 15 amino acids. V dropped 5 bases and J dropped 0; count of bases not matched to a gene: 3.

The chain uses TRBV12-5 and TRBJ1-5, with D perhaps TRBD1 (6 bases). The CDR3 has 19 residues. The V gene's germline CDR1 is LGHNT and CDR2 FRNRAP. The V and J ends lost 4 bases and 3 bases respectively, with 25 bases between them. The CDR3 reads CASGSFLYREGGSNQPQHF. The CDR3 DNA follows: TGTGCTAGTGGTTCCTTTCTCTACAGGGAGGGGGGGTCCAATCAGCCCCAGCATTTT.

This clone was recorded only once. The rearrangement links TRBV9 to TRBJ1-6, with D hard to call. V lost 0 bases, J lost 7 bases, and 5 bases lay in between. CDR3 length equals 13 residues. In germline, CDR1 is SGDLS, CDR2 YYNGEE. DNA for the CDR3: TGTGCCAGCAGCGTAGAAGCAAATTCACCCCTCCACTTT. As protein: CASSVEANSPLHF. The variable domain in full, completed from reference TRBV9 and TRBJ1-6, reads DSGVTQTPKHLITATGQRVTLRCSPRSGDLSVYWYQQSLDQGLQFLIQYYNGEERAKGNILERFSAQQFPDLHSELNLSSLELGDSALYFCASSVEANSPLHFGNGTRLTVT.

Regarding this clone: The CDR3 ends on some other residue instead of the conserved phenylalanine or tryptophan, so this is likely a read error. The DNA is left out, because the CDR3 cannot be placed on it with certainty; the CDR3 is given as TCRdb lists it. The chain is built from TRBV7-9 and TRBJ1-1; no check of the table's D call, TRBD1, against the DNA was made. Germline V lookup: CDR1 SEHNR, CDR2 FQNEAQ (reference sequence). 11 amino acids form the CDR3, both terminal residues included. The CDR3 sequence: CASASSGAASL.

This CDR3 reads CASSLRGQGETQYF. In DNA, the CDR3 is TGTGCCAGCAGCTTACGGGGACAGGGAGAGACCCAGTACTTC. The gene calls are TRBV7-8 and TRBJ2-5, with TRBD1 matching 9 bases. CDR1 is SGHVS and CDR2 is FQNEAQ in the germline V gene. V lost 2 bases to trimming and J lost 4 bases; unmatched junction nucleotides: 2. The length of the CDR3 is 14 residues.

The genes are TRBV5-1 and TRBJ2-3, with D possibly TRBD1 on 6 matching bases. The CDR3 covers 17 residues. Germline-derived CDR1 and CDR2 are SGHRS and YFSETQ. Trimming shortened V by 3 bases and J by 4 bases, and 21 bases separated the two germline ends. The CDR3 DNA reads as TGCGCCAGCAGCTGGAACACCGGGACAACCAGGGCAGATACGCAGTATTTT. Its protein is CASSWNTGTTRADTQYF. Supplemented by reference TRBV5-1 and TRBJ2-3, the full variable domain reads KAGVTQTPRYLIKTRGQQVTLSCSPISGHRSVSWYQQTPGQGLQFLFEYFSETQRNKGNFPGRFSGRQFSNSRSEMNVSTLELGDSALYLCASSWNTGTTRADTQYFGPGTRLTVL.

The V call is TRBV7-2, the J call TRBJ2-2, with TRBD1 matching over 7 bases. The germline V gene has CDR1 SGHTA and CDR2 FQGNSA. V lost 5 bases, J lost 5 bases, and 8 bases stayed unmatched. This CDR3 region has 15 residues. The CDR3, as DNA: TGTGCCAGCAGCCCGAGGACAGGATCGACCGGGGAGCTGTTTTTT. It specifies CASSPRTGSTGELFF. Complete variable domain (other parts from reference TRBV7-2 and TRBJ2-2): GAGVSQSPSNKVTEKGKDVELRCDPISGHTALYWYRQSLGQGLEFLIYFQGNSAPDKSGLPSDRFSAERTGGSVSTLTIQRTQQEDSAVYLCASSPRTGSTGELFFGEGSRLTVL.

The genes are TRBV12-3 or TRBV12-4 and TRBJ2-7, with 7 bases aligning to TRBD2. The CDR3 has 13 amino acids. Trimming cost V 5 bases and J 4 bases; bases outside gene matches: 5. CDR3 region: CASSPPGGYEQYF. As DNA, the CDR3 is TGTGCCAGCAGTCCCCCGGGGGGTTACGAGCAGTACTTC.

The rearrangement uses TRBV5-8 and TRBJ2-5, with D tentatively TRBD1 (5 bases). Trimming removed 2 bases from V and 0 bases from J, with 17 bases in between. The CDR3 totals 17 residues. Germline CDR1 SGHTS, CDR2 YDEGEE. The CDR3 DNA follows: TGTGCCAGCAGCTTACTGCGACAGTCGGTCAACCAAGAGACCCAGTACTTC. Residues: CASSLLRQSVNQETQYF.

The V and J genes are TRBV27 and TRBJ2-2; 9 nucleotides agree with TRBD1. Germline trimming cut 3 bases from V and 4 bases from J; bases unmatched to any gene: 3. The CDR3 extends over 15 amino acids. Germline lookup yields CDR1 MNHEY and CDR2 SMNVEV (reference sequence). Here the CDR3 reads CASSFRTGVTGELFF. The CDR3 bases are TGTGCCAGCAGTTTTAGGACAGGGGTCACCGGGGAGCTGTTTTTT.

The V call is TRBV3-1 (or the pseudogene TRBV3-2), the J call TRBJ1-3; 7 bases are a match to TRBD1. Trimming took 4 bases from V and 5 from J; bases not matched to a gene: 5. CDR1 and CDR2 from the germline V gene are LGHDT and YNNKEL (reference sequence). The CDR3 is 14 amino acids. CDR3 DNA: TGTGCCAGCAGCCTCAGACAGGGTAGAAACACCATATATTTT. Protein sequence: CASSLRQGRNTIYF.

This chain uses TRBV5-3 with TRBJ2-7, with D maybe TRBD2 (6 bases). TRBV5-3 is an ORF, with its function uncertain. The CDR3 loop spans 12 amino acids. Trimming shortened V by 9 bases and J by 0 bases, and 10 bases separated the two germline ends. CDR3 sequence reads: CATPGGSYEQYF. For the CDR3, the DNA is TGTGCCACTCCCGGGGGCTCCTACGAGCAGTACTTC.

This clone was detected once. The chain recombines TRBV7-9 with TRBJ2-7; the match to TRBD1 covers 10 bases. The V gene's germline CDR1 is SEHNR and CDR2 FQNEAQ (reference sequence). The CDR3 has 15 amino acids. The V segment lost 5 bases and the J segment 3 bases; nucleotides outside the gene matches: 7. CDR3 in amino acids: CASSPGQGSNYEQYF. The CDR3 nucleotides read TGTGCCAGCAGCCCGGGACAGGGGTCGAACTACGAGCAGTACTTC.